Presented here are 25 T cell receptor beta chains from one specimen sequenced in a study of shared T cell receptors in the human thymus. Libraries were prepared by immunoSEQ multiplex PCR; TCRdb keeps only in-frame clonotypes and omits some of them. The profile covers 700,000 or so clones, with 70% to 90% appearing a single time and roughly 0.01% taken by the ten largest. This same sample was also taken into another study, of human thymus T cells.

Sequencing input: thymocytes. The source is a girl under three years old with a congenital heart defect.

The V call is TRBV2, the J call TRBJ1-4; possibly TRBD1 for D (6 bases). Germline V gene lookup returns CDR1 SNHLY and CDR2 FYNNEI. The CDR3 is 15 residues long. Trimming took off 7 bases at V and 0 bases at J, with 12 bases between the two ends. The CDR3 region is CASKGVSATNEKLFF. CDR3 sequence (DNA): TGTGCCAGCAAGGGGGTCTCTGCAACTAATGAAAAACTGTTTTTT.

This clone has just a few counts. The gene calls are TRBV5-1 and TRBJ1-1; TRBD1 matches 10 bases. V shed 2 bases, J shed 0 bases, and the junction held 7 bases outside the gene matches. Germline CDR1 and CDR2: SGHRS and YFSETQ. The CDR3 is made up of 17 amino acids. In DNA, the CDR3 is TGCGCCAGCAGCTTAGACAGGGGGCGACCGATGAACACTGAAGCTTTCTTT. It translates to CASSLDRGRPMNTEAFF.

The chain is built from TRBV10-3 and TRBJ1-1, with TRBD1 matching 9 bases. Germline V CDR1 and CDR2: ENHRY, SYGVKD. With V trimmed by 4 bases and J by 6 bases, 3 bases remained unmatched. CDR3 length: 13 residues. CDR3 coding DNA: TGTGCCATCAGTGGACGACAGGGGGCTGAAGCTTTCTTT. Translated, it gives CAISGRQGAEAFF.

This chain joins TRBV6-1 and TRBJ2-1, with 8 bases lining up with TRBD2. The trim removed 1 base at V and 5 bases at J, leaving 10 bases unmatched. The CDR3 has 17 residues. Germline assignment: CDR1 MNHNS and CDR2 SASEGT. The CDR3: CASSEDGRGAYHNEQFF. DNA of the CDR3: TGTGCCAGCAGTGAAGATGGGCGGGGGGCTTACCACAATGAGCAGTTCTTC.

The genes are TRBV19 and TRBJ2-7; 8 nucleotides align to TRBD1. The CDR3 is 13 amino acids. Germline trimming cut 4 bases from V and 3 bases from J; bases unmatched to any gene: 2. Germline-derived CDR1 and CDR2 are LNHDA and SQIVND (reference sequence). CDR3 bases: TGTGCCAGTAGTACAACAGGGGGCTACGAGCAGTACTTC. This encodes CASSTTGGYEQYF.

The V call is TRBV5-4, the J call TRBJ1-6; no clear D. The CDR3 covers 17 residues. V dropped 3 bases and J dropped 1 base, with 14 bases sitting between them. From germline, CDR1 is SGHNT and CDR2 YYREEE (reference sequence). CDR3 DNA sequence: TGTGCCAGCAGCTCCTTTATAAGCGGTTCCTATAATTCACCCCTCCACTTT. Its translation is CASSSFISGSYNSPLHF. Complete variable domain (other parts from reference TRBV5-4 and TRBJ1-6): ETGVTQSPTHLIKTRGQQVTLRCSSQSGHNTVSWYQQALGQGPQFIFQYYREEENGRGNFPPRFSGLQFPNYSSELNVNALELDDSALYLCASSSFISGSYNSPLHFGNGTRLTVT.

This chain links TRBV10-3 with TRBJ1-2; the D is unclear. Germline values: CDR1 ENHRY, CDR2 SYGVKD. CDR3 length equals 13 residues. Trimming removed 5 bases from V and 2 bases from J, with 9 bases in between. DNA for the CDR3: TGTGCCATCAGTCATACGGAGAACTATGGCTACACCTTC. Amino acids: CAISHTENYGYTF.

The V gene is TRBV14, the J gene TRBJ1-2; TRBD1 matches 7 bases. Per the germline V gene, CDR1 is SGHDN and CDR2 is FVKESK. This CDR3 region has 13 residues. Trimming removed 6 bases from V and 1 base from J; junction bases left unmatched: 2. CDR3 sequence reads: CASRGQLNYGYTF. In DNA form, the CDR3 reads TGTGCCAGCAGGGGACAGCTTAACTATGGCTACACCTTC.

This chain uses TRBV7-2 with TRBJ2-3, with TRBD2 identical over 7 bases. This CDR3 has 17 residues. CDR1 and CDR2 (germline): SGHTA, FQGNSA. Germline trimming cut 1 base from V and 2 bases from J; bases unmatched to any gene: 9. The CDR3 reads CASSLVRRGRNTDTQYF. Written as DNA, the CDR3 is TGTGCCAGCAGCTTAGTCCGGCGGGGGAGAAACACAGATACGCAGTATTTT. Full variable domain (rest looked up from reference TRBV7-2 and TRBJ2-3): GAGVSQSPSNKVTEKGKDVELRCDPISGHTALYWYRQSLGQGLEFLIYFQGNSAPDKSGLPSDRFSAERTGGSVSTLTIQRTQQEDSAVYLCASSLVRRGRNTDTQYFGPGTRLTVL.

V gene TRBV14 combines with J gene TRBJ1-2; the D is unclear. Trimming left V 5 bases short and J 2 bases short, with 24 bases between. The germline V gene encodes CDR1 SGHDN and CDR2 FVKESK. The CDR3 sequence is 18 residues long. The CDR3 loop is CASSEGYNTPIPNYGYTF. The CDR3 DNA reads TGTGCCAGCAGCGAAGGATATAACACCCCAATACCGAACTATGGCTACACCTTC.

The chain couples TRBV21-1 to TRBJ1-1; TRBD1, the table's D call, was not compared with the DNA. TRBV21-1 is a listed pseudogene. This CDR3 spans 16 amino acids. CDR3 sequence: CASSKAFFQGNTEAFF. CDR3 DNA: TGTGCCAGCAGCAAAGCGTTCTTTCAGGGGAACACTGAAGCTTTCTTT.

This chain's CDR3 is CASSDNLENSPLHF. The DNA of the CDR3 is TGTGCCAGCAGCGACAATTTAGAAAATTCACCCCTCCACTTT. The chain has TRBV27 and TRBJ1-6; D not certain. Trimming cost V 6 bases and J 7 bases, with 13 bases left between them. Germline V CDR1 and CDR2: MNHEY, SMNVEV (reference sequence). CDR3 length equals 14 residues.

V and J are TRBV7-9 and TRBJ2-1; the D is unclear. Between the trimmed V and J ends, which lost 1 base and 12 bases, there was a span of 10 bases. This CDR3 contains 12 residues. Germline V gene lookup returns CDR1 SEHNR and CDR2 FQNEAQ (reference sequence). CDR3 amino acids: CASSLVWAGQFF. CDR3 in DNA: TGTGCCAGCAGCTTAGTCTGGGCAGGGCAGTTCTTC.

The V and J genes are TRBV9 and TRBJ2-7; TRBD2 agrees at 7 bases. V was clipped by 3 bases and J by 2 bases; unmatched bases: 11. This CDR3 contains 16 residues. Germline lookup yields CDR1 SGDLS and CDR2 YYNGEE. CDR3 nucleotides: TGTGCCAGCAGCGCAGATGGGGGGGAGTCCCCCTACGAGCAGTACTTC. Its translation is CASSADGGESPYEQYF.

This clone turned up a few times. The chain joins TRBV11-2 to TRBJ2-3; 7 bases are a match to TRBD2. The CDR3 length is 17 residues. Germline CDR1 is SGHAT and CDR2 is FQNNGV. V lost 3 bases and J lost 0; bases outside the gene matches: 9. DNA of the CDR3: TGTGCCAGCAGCTTCCACTGGGGGGGTAGAAGCACAGATACGCAGTATTTT. Translated: CASSFHWGGRSTDTQYF. Variable domain in full (rest from reference TRBV11-2 and TRBJ2-3): EAGVAQSPRYKIIEKRQSVAFWCNPISGHATLYWYQQILGQGPKLLIQFQNNGVVDDSQLPKDRFSAERLKGVDSTLKIQPAKLEDSAVYLCASSFHWGGRSTDTQYFGPGTRLTVL.

The chain links TRBV6-1 to TRBJ1-5; perhaps TRBD1 as D (5 bases). CDR3 size: 16 residues. The V and J ends lost 3 bases and 7 bases respectively, with 19 bases between them. Germline V gene sequence: CDR1 MNHNS, CDR2 SASEGT. CDR3 coding DNA: TGTGCCAGCAGTGAGGATAGGGGATTGTTTAGACAGCCCCAGCATTTT. Protein product: CASSEDRGLFRQPQHF.

J is TRBJ2-7 and V is TRBV4-1; 12 bases are a match to TRBD2. Germline CDR1 and CDR2: MGHRA and YSYEKL. The CDR3 spans 18 residues. After removal of 0 bases from V and 5 bases from J, the junction contained 11 bases not matched to a gene. The CDR3, as DNA: TGCGCCAGCAGCCAAGATGGTCTAGCGGGGGGGCGGGTCCACGAGCAGTACTTC. It is translated as CASSQDGLAGGRVHEQYF.

In nucleotides, the CDR3 is TGCGCCAGCAGCCAAGACCAGACAGGGCCAGTTCAGCCCCAGCATTTT. This codes for CASSQDQTGPVQPQHF. The chain carries TRBV4-3 and TRBJ1-5; 7 nucleotides agree with TRBD1. The CDR3 has 16 amino acids. CDR1 and CDR2 (germline): LGHNA, YSLEER. V shed 0 bases, J shed 6 bases, and the junction held 8 bases outside the gene matches.

V is TRBV15 and J is TRBJ2-5; 8 nucleotides agree with TRBD1. Gene TRBJ2-7 matches the end of the DNA better, so the J call may be wrong. There are 20 residues in the CDR3. CDR1 is LNHNV and CDR2 is YYDKDF in the germline V gene (reference sequence). CDR3 region: CATSRHPGTGVPRGMYEQYF. The CDR3 DNA reads as TGTGCCACCAGCAGACACCCAGGGACAGGAGTTCCCAGAGGAATGTACGAGCAGTACTTC.

The chain combines TRBV19 with TRBJ1-2; 7 nucleotides line up with TRBD1. Germline CDR1 LNHDA, CDR2 SQIVND (reference sequence). The CDR3 sequence is 14 residues long. V lost 9 bases and J lost 1; bases outside the gene matches: 8. The CDR3 coding sequence is TGTGCCAGAACCGGACAGGTCTATAACTATGGCTACACCTTC. Encoded protein: CARTGQVYNYGYTF.

This clone was detected once. The chain links TRBV6-1 to TRBJ1-1; TRBD1 is a possible D gene (5 bases). This CDR3 has 13 residues. The germline V gene encodes CDR1 MNHNS and CDR2 SASEGT. The V end was cut by 6 bases, the J end by 10 bases, with 18 bases between. CDR3 loop: CASRNGGRGRAFF. Written as DNA, the CDR3 is TGTGCCAGCAGAAACGGAGGTCGGGGGAGAGCTTTCTTT.

This sequence joins TRBV27 and TRBJ2-7; the D gene is possibly TRBD2 (7 bases). The germline gives CDR1 MNHEY, CDR2 SMNVEV (reference sequence). The CDR3 is 19 amino acids. V lost 3 bases to trimming and J lost 9 bases, with 33 bases between them. The CDR3 DNA reads TGTGCCAGCAGTTTCTTCCCGCGGGGGCGAGCGCACACCTCCGAGGGGCAGTACTTC. Residues: CASSFFPRGRAHTSEGQYF.

As to this clone: The same CDR3 arises from other DNA sequences in this sample as well. This chain's CDR3 is CASSLAGKNTEAFF. DNA for the CDR3: TGCGCCAGCAGCTTGGCCGGGAAGAACACTGAAGCTTTCTTT. V usage is TRBV5-1 and J usage is TRBJ1-1, with D uncertain. Trimming left V 0 bases short and J 1 base short, with 7 bases between. Germline values: CDR1 SGHRS, CDR2 YFSETQ. This CDR3 is 14 amino acids long.

The chain has TRBV4-1 and TRBJ1-5; D may be TRBD1 (5 bases). V dropped 3 bases and J dropped 7 bases, with 22 bases sitting between them. This CDR3 has 17 amino acids. Germline V CDR1 and CDR2: MGHRA, YSYEKL. The CDR3 sequence is CASSHLDARQGEQPQHF. The CDR3 bases are TGCGCCAGCAGCCATCTCGATGCTAGGCAGGGTGAGCAGCCCCAGCATTTT.

There are a few counts of this clone. V usage is TRBV6-5 and J usage is TRBJ1-6; 7 bases are a match to TRBD1. Losses at the gene ends were 4 bases for V and 6 bases for J; bases not matched to a gene: 6. CDR1 and CDR2 from the germline V gene are MNHEY and SVGAGI. The CDR3 is 15 amino acids. As DNA, the CDR3 is TGTGCCAGCAGTTCAATGACAGGGCCTAATTCACCCCTCCACTTT. This gives the protein CASSSMTGPNSPLHF.